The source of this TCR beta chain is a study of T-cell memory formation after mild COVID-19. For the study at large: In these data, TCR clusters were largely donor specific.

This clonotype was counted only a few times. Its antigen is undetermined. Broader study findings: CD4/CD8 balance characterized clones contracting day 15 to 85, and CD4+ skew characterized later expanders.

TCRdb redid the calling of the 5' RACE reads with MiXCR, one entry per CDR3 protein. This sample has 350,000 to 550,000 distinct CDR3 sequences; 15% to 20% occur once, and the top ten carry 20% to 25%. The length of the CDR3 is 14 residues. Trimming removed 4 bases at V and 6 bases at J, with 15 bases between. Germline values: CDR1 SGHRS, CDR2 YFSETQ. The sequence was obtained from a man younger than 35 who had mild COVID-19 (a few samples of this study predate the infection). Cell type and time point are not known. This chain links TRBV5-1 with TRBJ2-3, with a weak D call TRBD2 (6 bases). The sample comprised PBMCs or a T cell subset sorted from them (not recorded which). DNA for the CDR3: TGCGCCAGCAGCCGTGGGGGGATAGAGGATACGCAGTATTTT. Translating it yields CASSRGGIEDTQYF.